Following are 29 T cell receptor beta chains from one sample sequenced in a study of blood T cell repertoires in COVID-19. Some clones are missing from TCRdb's copy, which holds only in-frame ones; the method was immunoSEQ multiplex PCR. The table lists approximately 27,000 clones, about 85% of them singletons. Sequencing was carried out using peripheral blood. These receptors all come from a man aged 65 to 85 with acute or convalescent COVID-19.

This clone was seen a handful of times. V and J are TRBV4-2 and TRBJ2-7; no clear D. The CDR3 totals 14 residues. Per the germline V gene, CDR1 is LGHNA and CDR2 is YNFKEQ. With 0 bases removed from V and 0 bases from J, the gap between germline ends came to 6 bases. CDR3: CASSQEAGSYEQYF. CDR3 sequence (DNA): TGTGCCAGCAGCCAAGAGGCAGGCTCCTACGAGCAGTACTTC.

The chain is built from TRBV15 and TRBJ1-2, with 7 nucleotides matching TRBD1. Germline assignment: CDR1 LNHNV and CDR2 YYDKDF (reference sequence). V shed 8 bases, J shed 3 bases, and the junction held 9 bases outside the gene matches. The CDR3 extends over 14 amino acids. The CDR3 DNA follows: TGTGCCACCCGACGGGGCGGACAGGACTATGGCTACACCTTC. It codes for CATRRGGQDYGYTF.

The rearrangement links TRBV4-2 to TRBJ1-3, with unresolved D. Germline CDR1 reads LGHNA; CDR2 reads YNFKEQ. This CDR3 contains 16 residues. V lost 1 base and J lost 0, with 10 bases in between. DNA of the CDR3: TGTGCCAGCAGCCAAGTTGGTGGCAGCTCTGGAAACACCATATATTTT. This encodes CASSQVGGSSGNTIYF.

This chain links TRBV7-2 with TRBJ2-7; no definite D call. Germline V gives CDR1 SGHTA, CDR2 FQGNSA. The CDR3 runs to 16 residues. V gave up 2 bases and J gave up 1 base, with 15 bases separating them. CDR3 DNA sequence: TGTGCCAGCAGCTTACATAATAGCCGGTTTTCCTACGAGCAGTACTTC. Encoded protein: CASSLHNSRFSYEQYF.

This sequence joins TRBV28 and TRBJ1-1; a weak D match, TRBD1 (6 bases). This CDR3 has 15 residues. Looked up from germline, CDR1 is MDHEN and CDR2 is SYDVKM. The germline V and J ends were trimmed by 3 bases and 3 bases, with 14 bases remaining between them. The DNA for the CDR3 is TGTGCCAGCAGTTTCGGTCAGGGGTCATACACTGAAGCTTTCTTT. Translating it yields CASSFGQGSYTEAFF.

J is TRBJ2-7 and V is TRBV20-1, with no clear D. Between the trimmed V and J ends, which lost 5 bases and 2 bases, there was a span of 7 bases. The germline gives CDR1 DFQATT, CDR2 SNEGSKA (reference sequence). The CDR3 runs to 11 residues. This chain's CDR3 is CSAGPPYEQYF. The CDR3 DNA reads TGCAGTGCTGGGCCCCCCTACGAGCAGTACTTC.

CDR3 amino acids: CASSHASGQGKGGYTF. The CDR3 DNA reads as TGTGCCAGCAGCCACGCGTCGGGACAGGGGAAAGGTGGCTACACCTTC. The rearrangement uses TRBV5-5 and TRBJ1-2; 10 bases match TRBD1. With 4 bases clipped from V and 7 bases from J, the junction kept 13 bases outside the gene matches. This CDR3 is built from 16 residues. Germline-derived CDR1 and CDR2 are SGHKS and YYEKEE (reference sequence).

The chain carries TRBV5-6 and TRBJ2-7, with TRBD2 matching over 8 bases. Per the germline V gene, CDR1 is SGHDT and CDR2 is YYEEEE. The CDR3 is made up of 15 amino acids. With 0 bases clipped from V and 6 bases from J, the junction kept 8 bases outside the gene matches. Written as DNA, the CDR3 is TGTGCCAGCAGCTTGGGGGACGGGAGGGGAGGCGAGCAGTACTTC. Residues: CASSLGDGRGGEQYF.

The chain joins TRBV4-2 to TRBJ1-4; D is undetermined. Germline values: CDR1 LGHNA, CDR2 YNFKEQ. The CDR3 contains 15 residues. The V gene lost 1 base and the J gene lost 0 bases, with 6 bases spanning the gap. CDR3 sequence (DNA): TGTGCCAGCAGCCAAGGGCCCGCAACTAATGAAAAACTGTTTTTT. Residues: CASSQGPATNEKLFF.

The V call is TRBV28, the J call TRBJ1-2; 9 nucleotides match TRBD1. The V gene end was trimmed by 5 bases and the J gene end by 6 bases; junction bases not matched to a gene: 4. This CDR3 contains 13 residues. Germline lookup yields CDR1 MDHEN and CDR2 SYDVKM. CDR3 DNA sequence: TGTGCCAGCAGTACAGGGGGCCTGAATGGCTACACCTTC. This codes for CASSTGGLNGYTF.

The CDR3 coding sequence is TGTGCCAGCAGCTCGAGGACAGGGGGCAGGGCTGAAGCTTTCTTT. Residues: CASSSRTGGRAEAFF. The V and J genes are TRBV7-9 and TRBJ1-1; 11 positions match TRBD1. The germline CDR1 and CDR2 sequences are SEHNR and FQNEAQ (reference sequence). The CDR3 consists of 15 residues. V dropped 4 bases and J dropped 6; count of bases not matched to a gene: 7.

The gene calls are TRBV5-4 and TRBJ2-6, with 7 nucleotides matching TRBD1. Per germline, CDR1 SGHNT and CDR2 YYREEE (reference sequence). The ends lost 8 bases at V and 9 bases at J; junction bases unmatched: 14. This CDR3 is 15 amino acids long. This CDR3 is CASPAEDRVDNVLTF. The DNA for the CDR3 is TGTGCCAGTCCTGCCGAAGACAGGGTTGACAACGTCCTGACTTTC.

This chain connects TRBV3-1 (or the pseudogene TRBV3-2) to TRBJ1-2; possible D gene TRBD1, 6 bases. V lost 0 bases to trimming and J lost 4 bases, with 9 bases between them. There are 14 residues in the CDR3. The germline V gene encodes CDR1 LGHDT and CDR2 YNNKEL (reference sequence). CDR3: CASSQDPRGYGYTF. Written as DNA, the CDR3 is TGTGCCAGCAGCCAAGATCCCAGGGGCTATGGCTACACCTTC.

This clone came up once. The chain combines TRBV24-1 with TRBJ2-4, with D maybe TRBD2 (6 bases). Germline-derived CDR1 and CDR2 are KGHDR and SFDVKD. V lost 2 bases and J lost 9, with 10 bases in between. The CDR3 length is 13 residues. CDR3 nucleotides: TGTGCCACCAGTGATTCCATGGGGGGCATTCAGTACTTC. It encodes CATSDSMGGIQYF.

The gene calls are TRBV5-4 and TRBJ2-3; D might be TRBD1 (5 bases). There are 14 residues in the CDR3. Trimming removed 0 bases at V and 4 bases at J, with 9 bases between. Germline V lookup: CDR1 SGHNT, CDR2 YYREEE (reference sequence). The CDR3 DNA follows: TGTGCCAGCAGCTTGGTGCTGGGGCCAGATACGCAGTATTTT. It translates to CASSLVLGPDTQYF.

This sequence joins TRBV30 and TRBJ2-1; the D is unclear. Germline V gives CDR1 GTSNPN, CDR2 SVGIG (reference sequence). This CDR3 spans 12 amino acids. Deletions cut 3 bases from V and 5 bases from J, with 8 bases between. The CDR3 DNA is TGTGCCTGGAGCCCACTCCACAATGAGCAGTTCTTC. This codes for CAWSPLHNEQFF.

The V and J genes are TRBV6-5 and TRBJ1-6; D possibly corresponds to TRBD1 (6 bases). This CDR3 is 14 amino acids long. Deletions cut 5 bases from V and 8 bases from J, with 13 bases between. Germline V lookup: CDR1 MNHEY, CDR2 SVGAGI. This chain's CDR3 is CASSNRDTDSPLHF. DNA of the CDR3: TGTGCCAGCAGTAACCGGGACACAGATTCACCCCTCCACTTT.

Only one count was recorded for this clone. The rearrangement uses TRBV12-5 and TRBJ2-3; 8 nucleotides agree with TRBD1. The CDR3 is 14 amino acids. Germline V gene data show CDR1 as LGHNT and CDR2 as FRNRAP. V lost 8 bases, J lost 8 bases, and 12 bases stayed unmatched. CDR3 amino acids: CASSPGTGKGTQYF. As DNA, the CDR3 is TGTGCTAGTAGTCCCGGGACAGGCAAGGGTACGCAGTATTTT.

The V and J genes are TRBV5-1 and TRBJ2-5, with D perhaps matching TRBD2 (6 bases). CDR1 and CDR2 from the germline V gene are SGHRS and YFSETQ. Trimming cost V 9 bases and J 5 bases, with 17 bases left between them. The CDR3 contains 13 residues. The CDR3 is CATSREPGETQYF. In DNA, the CDR3 is TGCGCCACTTCTCGGGAGCCCGGGGAGACCCAGTACTTC.

This sequence joins TRBV6-4 and TRBJ2-1; 8 positions agree with TRBD2. This CDR3 contains 16 residues. Germline V gene data show CDR1 as MRHNA and CDR2 as SNTAGT. V lost 0 bases to trimming and J lost 5 bases; unmatched junction nucleotides: 6. CDR3 bases: TGTGCCAGCAGTGACTCCGATAGCGGGGAACACAATGAGCAGTTCTTC. Translating gives CASSDSDSGEHNEQFF.

This chain joins TRBV7-3 and TRBJ2-3; 11 nucleotides match TRBD2. CDR3 length: 16 residues. V was pared by 5 bases and J by 5 bases, with 9 bases of the junction left unmatched. Germline CDR1 and CDR2: SGHTA and FQGTGA. For the CDR3, the DNA is TGTGCCAGCAGCCTGGTAGCGGGAGGGCCAAAAGATACGCAGTATTTT. This codes for CASSLVAGGPKDTQYF.

This chain joins TRBV7-2 and TRBJ1-5; D unclear. The CDR3 runs to 13 residues. The germline gives CDR1 SGHTA, CDR2 FQGNSA. V was cut by 5 bases and J by 2 bases, with 7 bases left in between. CDR3 coding DNA: TGTGCCAGCAGCATCCGGGGCAATCAGCCCCAGCATTTT. Amino acids: CASSIRGNQPQHF.

This chain connects TRBV7-9 to TRBJ1-6, with TRBD1 matching 9 bases. This CDR3 comprises 15 residues. Looked up from germline, CDR1 is SEHNR and CDR2 is FQNEAQ (reference sequence). Unmatched junction bases numbered 3, after V lost 5 bases and J lost 4 bases. For the CDR3, the DNA is TGTGCCAGCAGCAAGACAGGGGGGTATAATTCACCCCTCCACTTT. Protein product: CASSKTGGYNSPLHF.

The V call is TRBV5-4, the J call TRBJ1-3; unclear D gene. Germline-derived CDR1 and CDR2 are SGHNT and YYREEE (reference sequence). With 4 bases removed from V and 8 bases from J, the gap between germline ends came to 16 bases. The CDR3 sequence is 14 residues long. The CDR3 region has the DNA TGTGCCAGCAGCGCCGACATAGGGAGTGACACCATATATTTT. It codes for CASSADIGSDTIYF.

This clone was counted a single time. The rearrangement links TRBV9 to TRBJ2-5; tentatively, D is TRBD2 (6 bases). Germline CDR1 SGDLS, CDR2 YYNGEE. CDR3 size: 14 residues. V dropped 1 base and J dropped 7 bases, with 14 bases sitting between them. CDR3 in amino acids: CASSVLDYPGTQYF. CDR3 nucleotide sequence: TGTGCCAGCAGCGTATTGGACTACCCAGGGACCCAGTACTTC.

This clone was seen only once. This chain joins TRBV5-1 and TRBJ2-7; 7 bases agree with TRBD1. Germline V gene sequence: CDR1 SGHRS, CDR2 YFSETQ. V shed 4 bases and J 3 bases; nucleotides not matched to a gene: 7. The CDR3 consists of 14 residues. CDR3 bases: TGCGCCAGCAGCCGACAGGGCTTAAACTACGAGCAGTACTTC. This sequence encodes CASSRQGLNYEQYF.

The rearrangement uses TRBV7-9 and TRBJ2-7; maybe TRBD1 (6 bases). Germline CDR1 and CDR2: SEHNR and FQNEAQ (reference sequence). Trimming took off 6 bases at V and 1 base at J, with 10 bases between the two ends. CDR3 length equals 13 residues. The CDR3 nucleotides read TGTGCCAGCAGACAGGGACATTCCTACGAGCAGTACTTC. Translation gives CASRQGHSYEQYF.

This chain uses TRBV11-2 with TRBJ2-2; tentatively, D is TRBD1 (6 bases). The CDR3 is 15 amino acids. The germline gives CDR1 SGHAT, CDR2 FQNNGV. V shed 0 bases and J shed 5 bases, with 10 bases lying between them. In DNA form, the CDR3 reads TGTGCCAGCAGCTTAGACAGGGGCTATACCGGGGAGCTGTTTTTT. It codes for CASSLDRGYTGELFF.

J is TRBJ2-7 and V is TRBV7-2; a weak D match, TRBD2 (5 bases). The CDR3 contains 13 residues. V was trimmed by 3 bases and J by 5 bases, leaving 11 bases between them. Germline V gene lookup returns CDR1 SGHTA and CDR2 FQGNSA. The CDR3 nucleotides are TGTGCCAGCAGCTTGATTACGCGGGACGAGCAGTACTTC. It specifies CASSLITRDEQYF.